This TCR beta chain was retrieved from a study of shared clonotypes between healthy human individuals. For the study at large: The study used three CD4 naive, three CD4 memory, two CD8 naive and one CD8 memory plate per donor.

Overall study results and limits: The four-donor shared clonotypes exceeded non-shared clonotypes in generation probability, with non-shared ones scoring lower. Four donors held roughly 5% of naive CD4 clonotypes in common.

Only in-frame clones appear in the TCRdb table, and some are missing; sequencing was by immunoSEQ multiplex PCR. The repertoire holds about 330,000 clones, roughly 87% seen once, with roughly 17% in the top ten. Recent acute infections and vaccinations were absent in the healthy HIV-negative adult donors. For this clone: The target antigen is unknown.

The CDR3 contains 11 residues. Per the germline V gene, CDR1 is LNHDA and CDR2 is SQIVND (reference sequence). The chain carries TRBV19 and TRBJ2-5, with D uncertain. The end of the DNA is better explained by TRBJ2-7, so the J call may be wrong. The TCR originated in a man aged 18 to 30 in good health. Material: memory CD8+ T cells sorted from blood. Subset of the sample: CD45RO+ cells pooled with CCR7-negative TemRA cells. CDR3 bases: TGTGCCAGTAGTATAGGGGGCGAGCAGTACTTC. This codes for CASSIGGEQYF.